These 16 T cell receptor beta chains were sequenced from one sample in a study of OX40 agonist ivuxolimab in advanced cancers. The method behind the library was the immunoSEQ multiplex PCR assay. As stored in TCRdb, this immuneACCESS dataset retains in-frame rearrangements with V and J assigned. A fraction of the clones does not appear; measured against another copy, unresolved V genes explain less than half of the discrepancy, and the remainder lacks a known reason. Here the sample has 130,000 or so clones; more than 85% occur a single time. The ten largest clones add up to roughly 1% of the sample. The source material was CD4+ or CD8+ T cells sorted from blood, sampled in a trial of the OX40 agonist ivuxolimab. The receptors were gathered from an adult with an advanced solid tumor such as melanoma, head and neck, liver or kidney cancer.

The chain joins TRBV5-4 to TRBJ1-2; unclear D gene. The V end was cut by 3 bases, the J end by 7 bases, with 10 bases between. The germline V gene encodes CDR1 SGHNT and CDR2 YYREEE (reference sequence). This CDR3 is 12 amino acids long. The CDR3 is CASSSDSRGYTF. As DNA, the CDR3 is TGTGCCAGCAGCTCCGACTCACGTGGCTACACCTTC.

CDR3 loop: CATSRELAGRTDTQYF. DNA for the CDR3: TGTGCCACCAGCAGAGAGCTAGCGGGTCGGACAGATACGCAGTATTTT. The genes are TRBV15 and TRBJ2-3; 8 nucleotides align to TRBD2. J lost 3 bases, V lost 0 bases, and 5 bases had no gene match. The germline V gene encodes CDR1 LNHNV and CDR2 YYDKDF (reference sequence). CDR3 length: 16 amino acids.

V usage is TRBV7-2 and J usage is TRBJ1-6; D is uncertain. Germline CDR1 SGHTA, CDR2 FQGNSA. This CDR3 has 16 amino acids. V was cut by 6 bases and J by 0 bases, with 12 bases left in between. The CDR3 region has the DNA TGTGCCAGCAGGGATTGGGTTAGCTCCTATAATTCACCCCTCCACTTT. It codes for CASRDWVSSYNSPLHF.

The chain joins TRBV28 to TRBJ1-2, with 8 bases identical to TRBD1. The V gene's germline CDR1 is MDHEN and CDR2 SYDVKM. V dropped 4 bases and J dropped 4; count of bases not matched to a gene: 11. This CDR3 has 16 amino acids. In DNA, the CDR3 is TGTGCCAGCAGTTCAGCCTTGACAGGGGCGGGCTATGGCTACACCTTC. Translating it yields CASSSALTGAGYGYTF.

The DNA for the CDR3 is TGTGCCAGCAGCTCCCGGACTTATTCCTACGAGCAGTACTTC. This sequence encodes CASSSRTYSYEQYF. The rearrangement joins TRBV7-2 to TRBJ2-7; possibly TRBD2 for D (5 bases). V was shortened by 4 bases and J by 1 base, with 11 bases between the two germline ends. The CDR3 totals 14 residues. Germline V gene lookup returns CDR1 SGHTA and CDR2 FQGNSA.

This chain connects TRBV29-1 to TRBJ1-2, with D possibly being TRBD1 (6 bases). V was cut by 8 bases and J by 8 bases, with 18 bases left in between. The V gene's germline CDR1 is SQVTM and CDR2 ANQGSEA. The CDR3 contains 12 residues. CDR3 residues: CSTRSGQGGYTF. The CDR3 DNA reads TGCAGCACCAGATCAGGTCAGGGGGGCTACACCTTC.

The chain combines TRBV7-2 with TRBJ2-3, with 12 positions matching TRBD2. Trimming took 5 bases from V and 1 from J; bases not matched to a gene: 4. Germline loops: CDR1 SGHTA, CDR2 FQGNSA. This CDR3 is 16 amino acids long. CDR3 DNA: TGTGCCAGCAGCCCCCGACTAGCGGGGGGCACAGATACGCAGTATTTT. Protein sequence: CASSPRLAGGTDTQYF.

This chain joins TRBV11-3 and TRBJ2-5; no reliable D call. The V end was cut by 3 bases, the J end by 4 bases, with 6 bases between. The germline CDR1 and CDR2 sequences are SGHNT and YENEEA. The CDR3 contains 12 residues. The CDR3, as DNA: TGTGCCAGCAGCTTCTGGGTAGAGACCCAGTACTTC. It yields the protein CASSFWVETQYF.

The rearrangement uses TRBV9 and TRBJ2-7; possible D gene TRBD1, 6 bases. The V gene's germline CDR1 is SGDLS and CDR2 YYNGEE. V lost 0 bases and J lost 0, with 10 bases in between. The CDR3 loop spans 15 amino acids. CDR3 loop: CASSVGRGTSYEQYF. The CDR3 region has the DNA TGTGCCAGCAGCGTAGGAAGGGGGACCTCCTACGAGCAGTACTTC.

The V call is TRBV28, the J call TRBJ2-2, with 7 bases aligning to TRBD2. There are 15 residues in the CDR3. CDR1 is MDHEN, CDR2 SYDVKM, per germline. The junction had 10 bases not matched to a gene; V was cut back by 4 bases and J by 8 bases. CDR3 DNA: TGTGCCAGCAGTTCCCCATCTAGCGGCAGGGGGGAGCTGTTTTTT. As protein: CASSSPSSGRGELFF.

The chain is built from TRBV9 and TRBJ1-4, with 10 bases aligning to TRBD1. Germline values: CDR1 SGDLS, CDR2 YYNGEE. The CDR3 covers 15 residues. Unmatched junction bases numbered 2, after V lost 1 base and J lost 5 bases. The CDR3 loop is CASSVLGQGNEKLFF. For the CDR3, the DNA is TGTGCCAGCAGCGTATTGGGACAGGGGAATGAAAAACTGTTTTTT.

The chain joins TRBV2 to TRBJ1-2; 7 bases are shared with TRBD1. V was clipped by 7 bases and J by 1 base; unmatched bases: 15. This CDR3 is built from 17 residues. Germline V CDR1 and CDR2: SNHLY, FYNNEI. The CDR3 loop reads CASIGMLTGQLNYGYTF. In nucleotides, the CDR3 is TGTGCCAGCATCGGGATGCTGACAGGGCAACTTAACTATGGCTACACCTTC.

This clone appeared a single time. V is TRBV18 and J is TRBJ1-1, with TRBD1 matching over 7 bases. Germline CDR1 KGHSH, CDR2 LQKENI. J lost 1 base, V lost 3 bases, and 8 bases had no gene match. The CDR3 has 16 residues. In DNA, the CDR3 is TGTGCCAGCTCACCTAACACAGGGGCCGGGAACACTGAAGCTTTCTTT. Translated, it gives CASSPNTGAGNTEAFF.

V gene TRBV9 combines with J gene TRBJ2-7; 9 bases map to TRBD1. The J segment lost 2 bases and the V segment lost 2 bases, leaving 8 bases of the junction unmatched. CDR1 is SGDLS and CDR2 is YYNGEE in the germline V gene. This CDR3 comprises 16 residues. Here the CDR3 reads CASSVVGGTGPYEQYF. The DNA for the CDR3 is TGTGCCAGCAGCGTTGTGGGAGGGACAGGGCCCTACGAGCAGTACTTC.

This chain joins TRBV28 and TRBJ2-7; TRBD1 is a possible D gene (5 bases). The CDR3 is 13 amino acids. Germline-derived CDR1 and CDR2 are MDHEN and SYDVKM. V dropped 3 bases and J dropped 6 bases, with 12 bases sitting between them. CDR3 loop: CASSLGRESEQYF. For the CDR3, the DNA is TGTGCCAGCAGTTTGGGCAGGGAAAGCGAGCAGTACTTC.

The rearrangement joins TRBV7-7 to TRBJ1-6; TRBD1 aligns across 7 bases. The CDR3 is made up of 14 amino acids. Germline V CDR1 and CDR2: SSHAT, FNYEAQ (reference sequence). The ends lost 3 bases at V and 10 bases at J; junction bases unmatched: 6. The CDR3 DNA reads as TGTGCCAGCAGCTTTTACAGGGGAGGATCACCCCTCCACTTT. It is translated as CASSFYRGGSPLHF.